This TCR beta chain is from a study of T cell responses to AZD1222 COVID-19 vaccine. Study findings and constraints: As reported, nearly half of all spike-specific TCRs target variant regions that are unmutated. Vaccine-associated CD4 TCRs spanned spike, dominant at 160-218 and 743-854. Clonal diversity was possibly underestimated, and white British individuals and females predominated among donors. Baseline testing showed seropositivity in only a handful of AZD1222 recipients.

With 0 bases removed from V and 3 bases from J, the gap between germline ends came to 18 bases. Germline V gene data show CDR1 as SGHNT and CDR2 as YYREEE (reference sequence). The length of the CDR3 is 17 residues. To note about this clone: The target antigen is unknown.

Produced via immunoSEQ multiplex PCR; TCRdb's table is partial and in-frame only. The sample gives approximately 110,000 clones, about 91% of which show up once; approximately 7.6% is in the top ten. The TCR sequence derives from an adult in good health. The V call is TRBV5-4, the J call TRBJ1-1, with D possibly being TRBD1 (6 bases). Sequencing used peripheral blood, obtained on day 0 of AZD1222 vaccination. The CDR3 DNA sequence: TGTGCCAGCAGCTTGGGCCCCTACAGGGAGGAGGACACTGAAGCTTTCTTT. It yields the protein CASSLGPYREEDTEAFF.